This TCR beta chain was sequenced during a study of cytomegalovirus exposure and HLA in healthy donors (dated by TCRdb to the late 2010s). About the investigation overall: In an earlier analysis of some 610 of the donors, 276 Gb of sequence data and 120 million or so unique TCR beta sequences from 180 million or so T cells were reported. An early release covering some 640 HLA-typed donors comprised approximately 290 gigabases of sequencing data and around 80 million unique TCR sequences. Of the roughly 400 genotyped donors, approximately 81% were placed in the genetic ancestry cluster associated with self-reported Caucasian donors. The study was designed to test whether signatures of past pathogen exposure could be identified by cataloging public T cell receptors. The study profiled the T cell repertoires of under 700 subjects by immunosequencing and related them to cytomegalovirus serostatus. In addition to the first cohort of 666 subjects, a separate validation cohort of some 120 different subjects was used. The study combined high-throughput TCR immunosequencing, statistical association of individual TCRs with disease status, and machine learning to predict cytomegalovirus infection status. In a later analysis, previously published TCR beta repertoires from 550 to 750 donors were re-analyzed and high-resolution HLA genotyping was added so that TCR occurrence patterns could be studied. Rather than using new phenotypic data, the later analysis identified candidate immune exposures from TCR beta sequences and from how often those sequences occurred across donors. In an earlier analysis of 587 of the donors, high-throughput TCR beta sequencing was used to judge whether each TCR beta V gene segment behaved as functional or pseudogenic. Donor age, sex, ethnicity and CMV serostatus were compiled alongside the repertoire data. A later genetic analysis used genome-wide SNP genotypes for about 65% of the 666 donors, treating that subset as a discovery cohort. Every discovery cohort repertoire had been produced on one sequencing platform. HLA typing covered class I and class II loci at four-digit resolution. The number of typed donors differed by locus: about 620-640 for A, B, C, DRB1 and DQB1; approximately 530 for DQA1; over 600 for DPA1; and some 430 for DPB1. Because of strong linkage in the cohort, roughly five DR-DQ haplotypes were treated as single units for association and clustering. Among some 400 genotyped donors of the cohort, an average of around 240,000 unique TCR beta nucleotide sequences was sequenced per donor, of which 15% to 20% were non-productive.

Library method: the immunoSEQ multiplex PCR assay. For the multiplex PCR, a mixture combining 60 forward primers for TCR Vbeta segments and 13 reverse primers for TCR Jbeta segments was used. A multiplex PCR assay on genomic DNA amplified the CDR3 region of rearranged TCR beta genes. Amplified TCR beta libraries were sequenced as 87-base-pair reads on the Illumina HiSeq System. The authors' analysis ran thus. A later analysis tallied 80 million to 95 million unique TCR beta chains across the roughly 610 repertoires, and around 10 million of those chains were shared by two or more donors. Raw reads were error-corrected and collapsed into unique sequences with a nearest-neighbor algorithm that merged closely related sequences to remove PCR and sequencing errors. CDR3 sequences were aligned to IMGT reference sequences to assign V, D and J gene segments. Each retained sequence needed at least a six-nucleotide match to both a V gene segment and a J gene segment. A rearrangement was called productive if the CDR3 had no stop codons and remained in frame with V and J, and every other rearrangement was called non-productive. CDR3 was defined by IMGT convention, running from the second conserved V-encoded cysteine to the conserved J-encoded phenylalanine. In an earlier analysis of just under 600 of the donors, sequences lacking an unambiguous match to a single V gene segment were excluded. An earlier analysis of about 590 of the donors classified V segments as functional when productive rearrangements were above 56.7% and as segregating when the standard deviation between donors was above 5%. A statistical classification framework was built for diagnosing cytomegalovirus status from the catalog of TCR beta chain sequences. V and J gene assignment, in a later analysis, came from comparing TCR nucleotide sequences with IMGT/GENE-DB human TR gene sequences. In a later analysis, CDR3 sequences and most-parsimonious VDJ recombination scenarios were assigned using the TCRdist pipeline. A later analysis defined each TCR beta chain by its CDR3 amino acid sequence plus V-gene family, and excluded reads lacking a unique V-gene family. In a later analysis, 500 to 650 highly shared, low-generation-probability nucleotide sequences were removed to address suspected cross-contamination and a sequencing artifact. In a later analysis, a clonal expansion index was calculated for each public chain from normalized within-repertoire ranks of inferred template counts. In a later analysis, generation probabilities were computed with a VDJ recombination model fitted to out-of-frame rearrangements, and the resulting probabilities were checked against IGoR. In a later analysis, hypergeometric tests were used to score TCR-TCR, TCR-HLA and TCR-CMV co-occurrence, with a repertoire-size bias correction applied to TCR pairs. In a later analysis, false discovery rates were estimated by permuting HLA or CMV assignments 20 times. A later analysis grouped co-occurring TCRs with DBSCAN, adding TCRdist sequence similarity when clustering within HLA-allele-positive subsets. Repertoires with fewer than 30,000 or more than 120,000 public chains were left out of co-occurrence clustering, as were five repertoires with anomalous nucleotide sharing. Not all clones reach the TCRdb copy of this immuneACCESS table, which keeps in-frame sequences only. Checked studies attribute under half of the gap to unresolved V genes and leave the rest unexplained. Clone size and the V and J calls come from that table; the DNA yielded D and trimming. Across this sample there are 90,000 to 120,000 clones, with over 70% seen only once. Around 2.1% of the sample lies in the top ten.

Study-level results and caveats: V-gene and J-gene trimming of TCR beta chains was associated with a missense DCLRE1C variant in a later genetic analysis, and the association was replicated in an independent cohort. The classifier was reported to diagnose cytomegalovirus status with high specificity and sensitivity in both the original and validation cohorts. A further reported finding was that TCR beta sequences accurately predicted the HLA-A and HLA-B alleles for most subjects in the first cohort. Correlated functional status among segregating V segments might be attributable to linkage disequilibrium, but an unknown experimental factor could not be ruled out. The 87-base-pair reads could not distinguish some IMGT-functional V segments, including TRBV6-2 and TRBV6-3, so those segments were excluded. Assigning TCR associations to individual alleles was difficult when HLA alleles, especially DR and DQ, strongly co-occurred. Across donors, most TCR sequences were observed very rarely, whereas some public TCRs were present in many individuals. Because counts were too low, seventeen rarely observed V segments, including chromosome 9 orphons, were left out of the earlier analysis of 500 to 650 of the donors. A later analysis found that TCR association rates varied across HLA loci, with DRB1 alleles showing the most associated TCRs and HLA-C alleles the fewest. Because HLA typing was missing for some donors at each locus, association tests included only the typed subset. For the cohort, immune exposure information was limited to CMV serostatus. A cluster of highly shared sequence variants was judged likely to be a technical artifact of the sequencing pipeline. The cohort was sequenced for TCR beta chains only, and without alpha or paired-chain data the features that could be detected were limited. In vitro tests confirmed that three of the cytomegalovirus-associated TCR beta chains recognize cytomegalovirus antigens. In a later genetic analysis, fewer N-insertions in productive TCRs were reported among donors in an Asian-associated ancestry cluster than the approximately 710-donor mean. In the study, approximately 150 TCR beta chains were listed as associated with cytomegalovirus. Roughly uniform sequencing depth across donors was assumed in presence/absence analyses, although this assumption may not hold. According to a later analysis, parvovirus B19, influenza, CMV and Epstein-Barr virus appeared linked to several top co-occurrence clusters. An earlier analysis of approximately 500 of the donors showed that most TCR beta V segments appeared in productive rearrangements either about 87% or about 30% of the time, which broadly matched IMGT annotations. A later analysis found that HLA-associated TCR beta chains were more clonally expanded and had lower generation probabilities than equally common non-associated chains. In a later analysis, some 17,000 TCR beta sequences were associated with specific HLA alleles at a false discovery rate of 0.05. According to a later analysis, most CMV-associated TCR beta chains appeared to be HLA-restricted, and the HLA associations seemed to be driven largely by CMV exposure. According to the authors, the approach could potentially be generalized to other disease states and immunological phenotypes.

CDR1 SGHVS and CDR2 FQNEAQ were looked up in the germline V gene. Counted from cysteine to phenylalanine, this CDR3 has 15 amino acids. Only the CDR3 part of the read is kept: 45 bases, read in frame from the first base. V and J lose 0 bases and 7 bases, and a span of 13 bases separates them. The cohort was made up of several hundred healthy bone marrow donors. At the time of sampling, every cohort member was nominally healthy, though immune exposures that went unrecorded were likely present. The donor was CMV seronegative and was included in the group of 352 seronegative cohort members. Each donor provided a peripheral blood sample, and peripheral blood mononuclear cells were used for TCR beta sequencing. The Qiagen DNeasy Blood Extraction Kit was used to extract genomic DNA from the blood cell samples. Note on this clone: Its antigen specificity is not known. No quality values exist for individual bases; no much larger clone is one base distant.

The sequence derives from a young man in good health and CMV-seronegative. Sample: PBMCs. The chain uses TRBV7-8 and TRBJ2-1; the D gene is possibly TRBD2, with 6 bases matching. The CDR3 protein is CASSLATKGGNEQFF. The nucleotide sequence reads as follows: TGTGCCAGCAGCTTAGCGACGAAAGGAGGGAATGAGCAGTTCTTC.